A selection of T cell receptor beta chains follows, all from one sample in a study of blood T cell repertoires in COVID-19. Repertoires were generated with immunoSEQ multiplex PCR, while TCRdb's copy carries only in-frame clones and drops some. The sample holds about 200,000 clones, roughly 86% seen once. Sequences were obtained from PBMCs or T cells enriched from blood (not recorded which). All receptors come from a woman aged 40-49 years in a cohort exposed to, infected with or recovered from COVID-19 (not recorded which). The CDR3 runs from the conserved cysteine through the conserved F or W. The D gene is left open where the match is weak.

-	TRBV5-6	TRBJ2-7	CASSPGLGYEQYF	TGTGCCAGCAGCCCGGGACTTGGCTACGAGCAGTACTTC
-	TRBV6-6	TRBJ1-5	CASSQQIQGNDDQPQHF	TGTGCCAGCAGTCAACAAATCCAGGGTAATGACGATCAGCCCCAGCATTTT
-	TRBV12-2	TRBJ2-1	CASRLSSKGGRTYNEQFF	TGTGCAAGTCGCTTATCGTCTAAAGGCGGAAGGACCTACAATGAGCAGTTCTTC
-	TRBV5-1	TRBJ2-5	CASSPRRGYQETQYF	TGCGCCAGCAGCCCCCGCCGGGGGTACCAAGAGACCCAGTACTTC
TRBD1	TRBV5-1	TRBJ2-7	CASSFGTGKSEQYF	TGCGCCAGCAGCTTCGGGACAGGGAAAAGCGAGCAGTACTTC
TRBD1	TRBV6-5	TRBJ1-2	CASRLVGTVGLYGYTF	TGTGCCAGCCGTTTGGTCGGGACAGTGGGCCTTTATGGCTACACCTTC
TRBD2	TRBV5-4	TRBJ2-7	CASSFLTSGRGGEQYF	TGTGCCAGCAGCTTCTTGACTAGCGGGAGGGGTGGCGAGCAGTACTTC
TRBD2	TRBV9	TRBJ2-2	CASSARGGATGELFF	TGTGCCAGCAGCGCCCGGGGGGGCGCGACCGGGGAGCTGTTTTTT
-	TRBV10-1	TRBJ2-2	CASSDVAEHTGELFF	TGCGCCAGCAGTGATGTAGCGGAGCACACCGGGGAGCTGTTTTTT
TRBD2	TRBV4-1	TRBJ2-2	CASSQRTSGNIFAGELFF	TGCGCCAGCAGCCAAAGGACTAGCGGGAATATTTTCGCCGGGGAGCTGTTTTTT
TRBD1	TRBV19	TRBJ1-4	CASSNVDRGNEKLFF	TGTGCCAGTAGTAACGTGGACAGGGGAAATGAAAAACTGTTTTTT
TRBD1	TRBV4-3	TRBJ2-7	CASSQDLRGLSYEQYF	TGCGCCAGCAGCCAGGACCTAAGGGGGCTATCCTACGAGCAGTACTTC
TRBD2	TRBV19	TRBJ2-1	CASSIAGGTYNEQFF	TGTGCCAGTAGTATAGCCGGGGGGACGTACAATGAGCAGTTCTTC
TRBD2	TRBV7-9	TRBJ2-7	CASSLWGLAGISYEQYF	TGTGCCAGCAGCTTGTGGGGACTAGCGGGAATTTCCTACGAGCAGTACTTC
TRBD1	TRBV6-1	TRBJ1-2	CASSEGQGSYGYTF	TGTGCCAGCAGTGAGGGACAGGGATCTTATGGCTACACCTTC
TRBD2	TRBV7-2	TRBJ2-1	CASSFSGLANNEQFF	TGTGCCAGCAGCTTTTCTGGACTAGCGAACAATGAGCAGTTCTTC
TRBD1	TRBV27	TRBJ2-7	CASSPGTGGYEQYF	TGTGCCAGCAGCCCCGGGACAGGGGGATACGAGCAGTACTTC
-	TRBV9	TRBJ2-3	CASSVAGRTDTQYF	TGTGCCAGCAGCGTAGCAGGCAGAACAGATACGCAGTATTTT